This T cell receptor beta chain was captured in a study of cytomegalovirus exposure and HLA in healthy donors. Study-wide results and caveats: Later on, an analysis showed TCR association rates differing by HLA locus, with DRB1 the most and HLA-C the fewest. The study labeled fewer than 200 TCR beta chains cytomegalovirus-associated. Previous analysis showed most TCR beta V segments were productive about 87% or about 30% of the time. A later analysis associated approximately 17,000 TCR beta sequences with HLA alleles at a 0.05 false discovery rate.

The germline V gene has CDR1 SGHKS and CDR2 YYEKEE (reference sequence). The CDR3 sequence is 14 residues long. After removal of 4 bases from V and 2 bases from J, the junction contained 5 bases not matched to a gene. In the case of this clone: The antigen is undetermined.

Primers included in the PCR were 60 Vbeta and 13 Jbeta primers. Clones were sequenced by immunoSEQ multiplex PCR, and TCRdb holds only the in-frame ones, with some missing. The sample records some 77,000 clones, about 80% being singletons. The rearrangement joins TRBV5-5 to TRBJ2-7; 8 bases align to TRBD1. Specimen: PBMCs. The origin of this receptor is a man aged 50-59 years in good health and CMV-seropositive. CDR3 in amino acids: CASSVGQGPYEQYF. The CDR3 bases are TGTGCCAGCAGCGTCGGACAGGGCCCCTACGAGCAGTACTTC.